This TCR beta chain was captured in a study of somatic mutations in cytotoxic T cells in rheumatoid arthritis (dated by TCRdb to the late 2010s). As for the study more broadly: Peripheral blood (around 29 ml EDTA) was collected from patients immediately after diagnosis and before any treatment began. To characterize clonality, the study used TCRB deep sequencing while asking whether somatic mutations are carried by expanded CD8+ T-cell clones in newly diagnosed, untreated rheumatoid arthritis. The median ages of the patient and control groups were essentially identical. For roughly 61 rheumatoid arthritis patients and fewer than 25 healthy controls, TCRB deep sequencing was carried out. A FACSAria II or Sony SH800 was used to flow-sort some V beta antibody-stained T-cell populations at nearly 100% purity, and TCRB sequencing was also done on sorted V beta1+ cells. The investigation overall reported the following: In 8 out of 65 patients, more than 20% of CD8+ cells belonged to the largest CD8+ clone, while several identical CD8+ TCRB sequences were shared between blood and synovial fluid. CD8+ T-cell clonality did not differ significantly between rheumatoid arthritis patients and age-matched healthy controls. It was unknown which antigens the expanded CD8+ clones targeted, and their absence from virus-specific databases did not exclude viral specificity. An increase of CD8+ clonality with age was seen in patients (Spearman r ≈ 0.49) but not in healthy controls. No adjustment for multiple comparisons was made for the slight TRBV07 underrepresentation in patients.

Looking up the germline V gene yields CDR1 KGHSY and CDR2 FQNENV. From the cysteine through the phenylalanine, the CDR3 covers 15 amino acids. Just CDR3 DNA is preserved here, 45 bases in frame from base 1. V is cut by 0 bases and J by 0 bases, and the space between the germline ends is 8 bases. On this clone: The antigen this receptor binds is unknown. No quality values exist for individual bases; no much larger clone is one base distant.

TCRB CDR3 sequencing used the immunoSEQ assay on genomic DNA. The authors processed their data as follows. Only a few patient CD8+ clones larger than 1% matched published virus-specific TCRB sequences when compared against them. The analyses included only productive TCRB rearrangements. Clonality was calculated as a Shannon entropy-based productive clonality index, and a clone was defined by a unique TCRB CDR3 sequence. The template counts of each clone relative to the total templates per sample were used to calculate repertoire overlap between two samples. V-gene usage measured by flow cytometry correlated with TCRB sequencing V-gene usage, with a Spearman r of roughly 0.67. Held by TCRdb, this immuneACCESS table contains in-frame sequences only and omits some clones. Under half of the omission traces to an unresolved V gene where checked; the cause of the rest is unknown. That table furnishes V, J and clone size, whereas the DNA furnished D and trimming. This sample comprises 4,000 to 5,000 clones, roughly three quarters of them detected only once. The ten largest clones represent roughly 6.4% of the sample.

CD4+ and CD8+ cells were isolated by positive magnetic bead selection on an AutoMACS, and purity was checked by flow cytometry. A TCR V beta antibody panel was used in flow cytometry to screen first for clonal expansions, which were then characterized by TCRB deep sequencing of sorted CD8+ fractions. Ficoll-Paque PLUS density gradient separation was used to isolate peripheral blood mononuclear cells. DNA from CD4-enriched, CD8-enriched or PBMC samples was extracted using Nucleospin Tissue or Tissue XS kits and then quantified on a Qubit 2.0 fluorometer. The receptor chain draws on TRBV16 and TRBJ1-1; the D gene is perhaps TRBD1, from 5 matching bases. This TCR came from an adult with rheumatoid arthritis. The specimen sequenced was CD8+ T cells sorted from blood. CDR3 sequence: CASSQSLGVNTEAFF. The bases are TGTGCCAGCAGCCAATCGCTGGGGGTGAACACTGAAGCTTTCTTT.